One and the same sample provided the 19 T cell receptor beta chains below, sequenced in a study of memory CD4+ T cells and cytomegalovirus serostatus. The sort gate was single viable CD3+CD4+CD8-CD45RO+ cells for memory CD4+ T cells. This table comes from immunoSEQ multiplex PCR, and its TCRdb copy is limited to in-frame clones, with some not included. There are tens of thousands of clones in the sample; around 80% occur only once, and 0.8% to 1.2% lies in the top ten. The specimen sequenced was memory CD4+ T cells from blood. These receptor sequences come from an adult in good health and CMV-seronegative.

The chain employs TRBV6-5 and TRBJ2-7, with D possibly TRBD2 on 6 matching bases. The CDR3 is 15 residues long. V was clipped by 6 bases and J by 2 bases, with 17 bases between them. Germline lookup yields CDR1 MNHEY and CDR2 SVGAGI. The chain's CDR3 is CASSPQGGVPYEQYF. CDR3 DNA sequence: TGTGCCAGCAGCCCTCAGGGAGGAGTCCCCTACGAGCAGTACTTC.

The rearrangement links TRBV30 to TRBJ1-4, with D hard to call. The germline V gene encodes CDR1 GTSNPN and CDR2 SVGIG (reference sequence). The CDR3 loop spans 15 amino acids. Trimming pared 0 bases from V and 1 base from J, leaving 9 bases between. The CDR3 spells CAWSVGLGTNEKLFF. CDR3 DNA: TGTGCCTGGAGTGTAGGGTTGGGAACTAATGAAAAACTGTTTTTT.

In its sample, this clone was seen a few times. The rearrangement uses TRBV5-1 and TRBJ2-3, with 8 bases lining up with TRBD2. With 9 bases clipped from V and 4 bases from J, the junction kept 10 bases outside the gene matches. The germline gives CDR1 SGHRS, CDR2 YFSETQ. The CDR3 extends over 14 amino acids. The CDR3 nucleotides read TGCGCCACCCATAGCGGGATGATGGCAGATACGCAGTATTTT. Its protein is CATHSGMMADTQYF. Together with reference TRBV5-1 and TRBJ2-3, the CDR3 gives the full variable domain: KAGVTQTPRYLIKTRGQQVTLSCSPISGHRSVSWYQQTPGQGLQFLFEYFSETQRNKGNFPGRFSGRQFSNSRSEMNVSTLELGDSALYLCATHSGMMADTQYFGPGTRLTVL.

The CDR3 is CAAHTDRETQYF. Written as DNA, the CDR3 is TGTGCCGCGCATACCGATAGGGAGACCCAGTACTTC. V is TRBV6-6 and J is TRBJ2-5; D gene unclear. The CDR3 contains 12 residues. CDR1 is MNHNY, CDR2 SVGAGI, per germline (reference sequence). Trimming shortened V by 11 bases and J by 5 bases, and 15 bases separated the two germline ends.

This clone has just one count. The V gene is TRBV7-2, the J gene TRBJ1-2; maybe TRBD1 (6 bases). CDR1 is SGHTA and CDR2 is FQGNSA in the germline V gene. The CDR3 sequence is 15 residues long. Trimming removed 1 base from V and 5 bases from J, with 14 bases in between. In nucleotides, the CDR3 is TGTGCCAGCAGCTTAGGACCGGGGGGACAATATGGCTACACCTTC. Residues: CASSLGPGGQYGYTF.

V and J are TRBV6-5 and TRBJ1-2; tentative D call: TRBD1 (6 bases). The germline CDR1 and CDR2 sequences are MNHEY and SVGAGI. V was pared by 0 bases and J by 5 bases, with 13 bases between. The CDR3 is made up of 15 amino acids. For the CDR3, the DNA is TGTGCCAGCAGTTACTCCCCAGGGGAAGGGTATGGCTACACCTTC. Amino acid sequence: CASSYSPGEGYGYTF.

This chain connects TRBV2 to TRBJ2-4; a weak D match, TRBD2 (5 bases). The ends were cut back, 6 bases at V and 0 bases at J, with 9 bases in the middle. This CDR3 spans 14 amino acids. In germline, CDR1 is SNHLY, CDR2 FYNNEI. The CDR3 reads CASSPDLAKNIQYF. The CDR3 DNA sequence: TGTGCCAGCAGCCCGGACTTAGCCAAAAACATTCAGTACTTC.

The gene calls are TRBV18 and TRBJ1-1; perhaps TRBD1 as D (5 bases). The CDR3 spans 13 residues. Germline CDR1 and CDR2: KGHSH and LQKENI. Trimming shortened V by 3 bases and J by 4 bases, and 9 bases separated the two germline ends. The CDR3 is CASSPGLSTEAFF. CDR3 DNA sequence: TGTGCCAGCTCACCGGGGCTCAGCACTGAAGCTTTCTTT.

This clone was seen only a few times. The chain couples TRBV4-1 to TRBJ1-4, with TRBD1 matching 9 bases. Trimming cost V 8 bases and J 7 bases; bases outside gene matches: 11. The CDR3 extends over 15 amino acids. Germline loops: CDR1 MGHRA, CDR2 YSYEKL. This CDR3 is CASQREGQGGEKLFF. The CDR3 DNA reads TGCGCCAGCCAGAGAGAGGGACAGGGTGGTGAAAAACTGTTTTTT.

This chain links TRBV7-9 with TRBJ1-5; D ambiguous. The CDR3 length is 12 residues. V was clipped by 1 base and J by 6 bases, with 4 bases between them. Per germline, CDR1 SEHNR and CDR2 FQNEAQ (reference sequence). The CDR3 protein is CASSLDSQPQHF. The CDR3 DNA follows: TGTGCCAGCAGCTTAGACAGTCAGCCCCAGCATTTT.

The chain combines TRBV7-2 with TRBJ1-2, with 7 bases identical to TRBD1. The CDR3 length is 16 residues. Germline V lookup: CDR1 SGHTA, CDR2 FQGNSA. V shed 6 bases and J 7 bases; nucleotides not matched to a gene: 17. This chain's CDR3 is CASRHHSGQAQGGYTF. The CDR3 coding sequence is TGTGCCAGCAGGCACCACAGCGGACAGGCCCAAGGTGGCTACACCTTC.

The rearrangement uses TRBV7-2 and TRBJ2-7; D may be TRBD2 (6 bases). The V end lost 5 bases, the J end lost 0 bases, and 8 bases lay between the germline ends. This CDR3 is 13 amino acids long. Germline V gene lookup returns CDR1 SGHTA and CDR2 FQGNSA. The CDR3 loop reads CASSPGVSYEQYF. CDR3 bases: TGTGCCAGCAGCCCGGGGGTCTCCTACGAGCAGTACTTC.

This chain joins TRBV5-1 and TRBJ2-3, with D uncertain. Trimming stripped 4 bases from V and 0 bases from J, with 12 bases between. CDR3 length: 15 amino acids. Looked up from germline, CDR1 is SGHRS and CDR2 is YFSETQ. The CDR3: CASSPRHLSTDTQYF. The CDR3 DNA follows: TGCGCCAGCAGCCCTCGACACCTCAGCACAGATACGCAGTATTTT.

The table lists this clone with a few counts. This chain links TRBV6-5 with TRBJ2-3, with D perhaps matching TRBD2 (6 bases). The CDR3 covers 14 residues. Per the germline V gene, CDR1 is MNHEY and CDR2 is SVGAGI. Trimming pared 5 bases from V and 6 bases from J, leaving 15 bases between. The CDR3 region is CASSPRLESDTQYF. CDR3 nucleotides: TGTGCCAGCAGTCCCCGACTAGAATCGGATACGCAGTATTTT.

This clone was counted a few times. J is TRBJ1-6 and V is TRBV7-2, with D tentatively TRBD1 (5 bases). Germline lookup yields CDR1 SGHTA and CDR2 FQGNSA. The CDR3 covers 11 residues. The germline V and J ends were trimmed by 8 bases and 7 bases, with 6 bases remaining between them. CDR3 sequence (DNA): TGTGCCAGCCGACAGAATTCACCCCTCCACTTT. This codes for CASRQNSPLHF.

The chain uses TRBV19 and TRBJ2-7; 7 bases match TRBD1. The CDR3 sequence is 15 residues long. Germline values: CDR1 LNHDA, CDR2 SQIVND (reference sequence). V was pared by 0 bases and J by 3 bases, with 5 bases of the junction left unmatched. The CDR3 DNA sequence: TGTGCCAGTAGTATAGAGAAAACAGGGGTCTACGAGCAGTACTTC. It codes for CASSIEKTGVYEQYF.

This clone has only one observation. This rearrangement joins TRBV4-2 to TRBJ1-1; D might be TRBD1 (5 bases). V lost 0 bases to trimming and J lost 5 bases, with 16 bases between them. The length of the CDR3 is 16 residues. Germline V CDR1 and CDR2: LGHNA, YNFKEQ. Here the CDR3 DNA reads TGTGCCAGCAGCCAAGATTGGGCCGGGGACCGGACTGAAGCTTTCTTT. This gives the protein CASSQDWAGDRTEAFF.

The gene calls are TRBV6-6 and TRBJ1-5; TRBD1 might be the D (6 bases). Germline V gene lookup returns CDR1 MNHNY and CDR2 SVGAGI (reference sequence). This CDR3 has 15 residues. Trimming removed 6 bases from V and 6 bases from J, with 18 bases in between. This CDR3 reads CASRFEGGVGQPQHF. In DNA form, the CDR3 reads TGTGCCAGCAGATTCGAGGGGGGCGTCGGTCAGCCCCAGCATTTT.

This clone was seen more than once but under ten times. The V call is TRBV5-1, the J call TRBJ2-7; perhaps D is TRBD1 or TRBD2 (5 bases each). From germline, CDR1 is SGHRS and CDR2 YFSETQ. V lost 3 bases, J lost 6 bases, and 19 bases lay in between. This CDR3 has 15 residues. The CDR3 is CASSSYSGTLGEQYF. The CDR3 nucleotides are TGCGCCAGCAGCTCTTATTCCGGGACCCTGGGCGAGCAGTACTTC.